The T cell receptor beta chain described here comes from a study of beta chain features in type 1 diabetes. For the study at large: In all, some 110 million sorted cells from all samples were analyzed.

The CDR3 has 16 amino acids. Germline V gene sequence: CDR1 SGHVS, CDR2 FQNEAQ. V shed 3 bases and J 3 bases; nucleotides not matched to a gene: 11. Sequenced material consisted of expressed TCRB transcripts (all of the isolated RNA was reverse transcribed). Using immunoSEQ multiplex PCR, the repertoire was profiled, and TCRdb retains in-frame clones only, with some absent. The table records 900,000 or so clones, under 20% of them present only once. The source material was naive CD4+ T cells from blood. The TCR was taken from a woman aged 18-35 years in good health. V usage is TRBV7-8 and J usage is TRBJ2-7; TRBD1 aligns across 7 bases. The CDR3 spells CASSFPGTVEFYEQYF. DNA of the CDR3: TGTGCCAGCAGCTTTCCCGGGACAGTTGAGTTCTACGAGCAGTACTTC.